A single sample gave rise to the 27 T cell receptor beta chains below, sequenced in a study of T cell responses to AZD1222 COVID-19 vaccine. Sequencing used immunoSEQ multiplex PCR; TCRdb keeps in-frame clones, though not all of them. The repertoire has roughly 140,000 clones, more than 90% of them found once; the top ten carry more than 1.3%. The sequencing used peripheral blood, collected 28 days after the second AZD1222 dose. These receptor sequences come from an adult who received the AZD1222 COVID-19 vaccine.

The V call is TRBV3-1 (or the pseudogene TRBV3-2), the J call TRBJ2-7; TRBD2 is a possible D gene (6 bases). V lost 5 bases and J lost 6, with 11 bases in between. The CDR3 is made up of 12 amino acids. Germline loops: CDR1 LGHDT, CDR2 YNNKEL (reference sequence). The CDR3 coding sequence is TGTGCCAGCAGCGCAGGGAGGTCCGAGCAGTACTTC. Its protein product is CASSAGRSEQYF.

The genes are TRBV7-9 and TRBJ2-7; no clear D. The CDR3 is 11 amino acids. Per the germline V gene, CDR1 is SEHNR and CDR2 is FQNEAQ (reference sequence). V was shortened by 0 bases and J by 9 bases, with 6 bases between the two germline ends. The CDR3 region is CASSLAALQYF. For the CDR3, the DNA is TGTGCCAGCAGCTTAGCCGCGTTGCAGTACTTC.

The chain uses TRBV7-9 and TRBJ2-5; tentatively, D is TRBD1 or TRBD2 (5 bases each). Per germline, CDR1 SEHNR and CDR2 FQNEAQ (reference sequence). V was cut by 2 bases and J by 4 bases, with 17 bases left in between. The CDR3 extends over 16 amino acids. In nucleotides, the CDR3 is TGTGCCAGCAGCTTAATAGGGACCGGAGGAGGAGAGACCCAGTACTTC. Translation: CASSLIGTGGGETQYF.

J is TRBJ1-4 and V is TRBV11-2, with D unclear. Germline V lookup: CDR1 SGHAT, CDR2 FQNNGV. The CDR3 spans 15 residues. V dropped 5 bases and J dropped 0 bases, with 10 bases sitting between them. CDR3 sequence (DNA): TGTGCCAGCAGCCCCGGGCCTGCAACTAATGAAAAACTGTTTTTT. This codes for CASSPGPATNEKLFF.

The CDR3, as DNA: TGTGCCAGCAGTACCGGGACTAGCGACTACAATGAGCAGTTCTTC. This sequence encodes CASSTGTSDYNEQFF. The chain has TRBV2 and TRBJ2-1, with 10 bases identical to TRBD2. V was clipped by 5 bases and J by 3 bases; unmatched bases: 4. Germline CDR1 SNHLY, CDR2 FYNNEI. The CDR3 runs to 15 residues.

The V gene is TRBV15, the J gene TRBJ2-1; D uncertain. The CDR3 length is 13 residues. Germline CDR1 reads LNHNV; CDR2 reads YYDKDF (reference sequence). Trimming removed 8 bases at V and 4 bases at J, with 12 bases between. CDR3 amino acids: CATGPWSYNEQFF. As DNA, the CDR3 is TGTGCCACCGGACCCTGGTCTTACAATGAGCAGTTCTTC.

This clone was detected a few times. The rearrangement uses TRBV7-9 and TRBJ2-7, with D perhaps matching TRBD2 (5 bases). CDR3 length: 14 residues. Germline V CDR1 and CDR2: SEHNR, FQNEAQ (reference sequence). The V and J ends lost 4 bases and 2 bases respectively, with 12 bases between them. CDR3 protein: CASSSGVTPYEQYF. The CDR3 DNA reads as TGTGCCAGCAGCTCCGGGGTTACCCCCTACGAGCAGTACTTC.

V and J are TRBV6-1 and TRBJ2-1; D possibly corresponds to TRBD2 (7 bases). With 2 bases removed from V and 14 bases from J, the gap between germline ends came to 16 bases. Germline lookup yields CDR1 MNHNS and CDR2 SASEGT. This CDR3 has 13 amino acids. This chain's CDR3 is CASSEPSRGAEFF. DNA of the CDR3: TGTGCCAGCAGTGAACCCTCCCGGGGGGCCGAGTTCTTC.

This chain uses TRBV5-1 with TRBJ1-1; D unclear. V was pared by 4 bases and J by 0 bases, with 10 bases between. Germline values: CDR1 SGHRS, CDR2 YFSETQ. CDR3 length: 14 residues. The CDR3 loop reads CASSNRALNTEAFF. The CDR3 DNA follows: TGCGCCAGCAGCAACCGGGCCTTGAACACTGAAGCTTTCTTT.

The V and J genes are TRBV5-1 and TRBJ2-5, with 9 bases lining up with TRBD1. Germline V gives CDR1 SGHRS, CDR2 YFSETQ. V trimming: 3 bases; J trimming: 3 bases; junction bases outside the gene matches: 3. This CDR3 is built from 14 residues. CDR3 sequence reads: CASSSGTGKETQYF. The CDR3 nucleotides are TGCGCCAGCAGCTCCGGGACAGGGAAAGAGACCCAGTACTTC.

CDR3: CASSEGQGLYEQYF. The CDR3 DNA reads TGTGCCAGCAGTGAAGGTCAGGGGCTATACGAGCAGTACTTC. The chain links TRBV2 to TRBJ2-7; maybe TRBD1 (6 bases). This CDR3 has 14 amino acids. Per germline, CDR1 SNHLY and CDR2 FYNNEI. V lost 1 base and J 4 bases, leaving 11 bases between the germline ends.

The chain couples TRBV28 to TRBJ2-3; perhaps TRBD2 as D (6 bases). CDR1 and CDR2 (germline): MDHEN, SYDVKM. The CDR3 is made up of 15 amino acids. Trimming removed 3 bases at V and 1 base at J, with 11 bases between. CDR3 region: CASSLPGLRTDTQYF. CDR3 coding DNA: TGTGCCAGCAGTTTGCCGGGACTCCGCACAGATACGCAGTATTTT.

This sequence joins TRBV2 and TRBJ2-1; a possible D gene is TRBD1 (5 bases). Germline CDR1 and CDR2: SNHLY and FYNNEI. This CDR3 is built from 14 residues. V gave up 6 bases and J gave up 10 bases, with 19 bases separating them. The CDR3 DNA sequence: TGTGCCAGCAGGGCTAATCAGGGCCCCTACGAGCAGTTCTTC. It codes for CASRANQGPYEQFF.

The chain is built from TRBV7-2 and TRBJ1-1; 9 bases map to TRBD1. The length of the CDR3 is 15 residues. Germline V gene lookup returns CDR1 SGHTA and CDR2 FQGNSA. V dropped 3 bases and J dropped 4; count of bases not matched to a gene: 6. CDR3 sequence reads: CASSFTGGSPTEAFF. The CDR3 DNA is TGTGCCAGCAGCTTTACAGGGGGCTCGCCCACTGAAGCTTTCTTT.

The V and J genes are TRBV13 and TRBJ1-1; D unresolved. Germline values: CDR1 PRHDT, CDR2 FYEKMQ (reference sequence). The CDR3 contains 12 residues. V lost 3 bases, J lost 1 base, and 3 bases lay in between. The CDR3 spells CASSFGNTEAFF. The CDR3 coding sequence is TGTGCCAGCAGCTTTGGGAACACTGAAGCTTTCTTT.

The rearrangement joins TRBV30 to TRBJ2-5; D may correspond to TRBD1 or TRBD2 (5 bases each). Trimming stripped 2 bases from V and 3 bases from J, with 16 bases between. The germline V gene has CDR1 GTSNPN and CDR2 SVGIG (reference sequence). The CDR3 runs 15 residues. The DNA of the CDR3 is TGTGCCTGGAGTTTCGGAGAGAGGGGCAAAGAGACCCAGTACTTC. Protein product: CAWSFGERGKETQYF.

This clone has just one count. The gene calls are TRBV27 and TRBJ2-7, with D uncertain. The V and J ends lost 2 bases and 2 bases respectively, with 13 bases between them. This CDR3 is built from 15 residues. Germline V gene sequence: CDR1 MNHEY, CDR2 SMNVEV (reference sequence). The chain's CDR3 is CASSLKVGTPYEQYF. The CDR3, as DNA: TGTGCCAGCAGTTTAAAGGTTGGTACTCCCTACGAGCAGTACTTC.

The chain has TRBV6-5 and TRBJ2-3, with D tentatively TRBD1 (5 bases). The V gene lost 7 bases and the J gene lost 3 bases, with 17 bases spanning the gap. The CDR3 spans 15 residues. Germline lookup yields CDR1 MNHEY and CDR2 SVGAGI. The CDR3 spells CASTDPGKGTDTQYF. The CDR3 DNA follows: TGTGCCAGCACCGACCCAGGGAAGGGAACAGATACGCAGTATTTT.

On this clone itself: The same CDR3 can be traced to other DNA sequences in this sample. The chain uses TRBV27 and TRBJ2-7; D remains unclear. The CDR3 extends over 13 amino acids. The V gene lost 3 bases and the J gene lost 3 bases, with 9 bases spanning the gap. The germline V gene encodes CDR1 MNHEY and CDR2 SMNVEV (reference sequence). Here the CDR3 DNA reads TGTGCCAGCAGTTTTGGGGTGGACTACGAGCAGTACTTC. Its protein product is CASSFGVDYEQYF.

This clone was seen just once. CDR3 sequence (DNA): TGTGCCAGCAGCCCAGAGGTGGGGTCCCTCTCTGGAAACACCATATATTTT. Translation gives CASSPEVGSLSGNTIYF. V and J are TRBV7-9 and TRBJ1-3; no firm D call. Trimming left V 5 bases short and J 0 bases short, with 17 bases between. Germline V gene sequence: CDR1 SEHNR, CDR2 FQNEAQ (reference sequence). The CDR3 has 17 amino acids.

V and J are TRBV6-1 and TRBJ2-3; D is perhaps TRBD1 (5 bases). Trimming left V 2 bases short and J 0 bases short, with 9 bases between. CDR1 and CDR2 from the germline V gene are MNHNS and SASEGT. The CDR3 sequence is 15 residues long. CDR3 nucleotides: TGTGCCAGCAGTGAAAGGGGAACAAGCACAGATACGCAGTATTTT. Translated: CASSERGTSTDTQYF.

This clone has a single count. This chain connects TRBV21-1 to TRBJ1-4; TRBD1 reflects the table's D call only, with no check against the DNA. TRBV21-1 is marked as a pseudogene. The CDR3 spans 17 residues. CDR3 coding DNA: TGTGCCAGCAGCAAAACACCATACAGGGTTGCTAATGAAAAACTGTTTTTT. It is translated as CASSKTPYRVANEKLFF.

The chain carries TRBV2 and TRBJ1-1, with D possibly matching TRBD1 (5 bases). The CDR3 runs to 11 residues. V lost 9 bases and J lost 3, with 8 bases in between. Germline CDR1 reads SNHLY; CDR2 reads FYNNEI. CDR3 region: CARGVDTEAFF. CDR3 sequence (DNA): TGTGCCAGGGGGGTGGACACTGAAGCTTTCTTT.

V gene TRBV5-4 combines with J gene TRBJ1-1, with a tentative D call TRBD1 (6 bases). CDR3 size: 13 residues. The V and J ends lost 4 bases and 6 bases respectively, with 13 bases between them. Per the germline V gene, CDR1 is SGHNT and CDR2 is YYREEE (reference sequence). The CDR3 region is CASSGGRAPEAFF. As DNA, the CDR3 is TGTGCCAGCAGCGGGGGCAGGGCCCCTGAAGCTTTCTTT.

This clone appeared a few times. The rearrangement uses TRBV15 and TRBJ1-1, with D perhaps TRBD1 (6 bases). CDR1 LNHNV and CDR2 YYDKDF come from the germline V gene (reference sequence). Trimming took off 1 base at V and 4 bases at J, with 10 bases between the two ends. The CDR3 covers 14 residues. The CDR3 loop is CATSRAGEGTEAFF. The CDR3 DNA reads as TGTGCCACCAGCAGAGCAGGGGAGGGCACTGAAGCTTTCTTT.

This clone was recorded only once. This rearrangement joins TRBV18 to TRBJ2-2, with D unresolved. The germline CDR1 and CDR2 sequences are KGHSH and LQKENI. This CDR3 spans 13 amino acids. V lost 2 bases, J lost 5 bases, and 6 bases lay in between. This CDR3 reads CASSPGRTGELFF. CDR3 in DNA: TGTGCCAGCTCACCAGGGCGGACCGGGGAGCTGTTTTTT.

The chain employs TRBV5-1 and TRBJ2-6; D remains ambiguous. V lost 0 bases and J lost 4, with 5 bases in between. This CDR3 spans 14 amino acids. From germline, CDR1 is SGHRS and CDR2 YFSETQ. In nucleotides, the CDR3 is TGCGCCAGCAGCTTGGGTGGCGGGGCCAACGTCCTGACTTTC. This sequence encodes CASSLGGGANVLTF.